Each of the 20 T cell receptor beta chains below was sequenced from the same sample in a study of immune evolution from preneoplasia to lung adenocarcinoma. Profiling relied on immunoSEQ multiplex PCR, and the TCRdb table lists in-frame clones only, not all of them. The data show about 4,000 clones, under 60% seen once. Sequencing used FFPE normal lung tissue adjacent to the tumor. The receptors here all came from a person between 50 and 60 years old with lung adenocarcinoma.

The chain joins TRBV23-1 to TRBJ1-1; D may be TRBD1 (5 bases). TRBV23-1 is designated an ORF whose function remains uncertain. The CDR3 loop spans 15 amino acids. V was clipped by 4 bases and J by 0 bases, with 12 bases between them. In DNA, the CDR3 is TGCGCCAGCAGTCGCAAGGGGAATCTGAACACTGAAGCTTTCTTT. Amino acids: CASSRKGNLNTEAFF.

V and J are TRBV11-2 and TRBJ1-1; TRBD1 is a possible D gene (6 bases). The V gene lost 6 bases and the J gene lost 10 bases, with 12 bases spanning the gap. The CDR3 loop spans 11 amino acids. CDR1 and CDR2 (germline): SGHAT, FQNNGV. The CDR3 loop reads CASSTGYGAFF. The CDR3 DNA is TGTGCCAGCAGTACAGGGTACGGAGCTTTCTTT.

The rearrangement links TRBV30 to TRBJ2-7; a weak D match, TRBD2 (6 bases). The V end lost 4 bases, the J end lost 7 bases, and 23 bases lay between the germline ends. Germline values: CDR1 GTSNPN, CDR2 SVGIG (reference sequence). The CDR3 consists of 15 residues. The CDR3 loop is CAWMPGLPMFEEQYF. The CDR3 DNA is TGTGCCTGGATGCCGGGACTTCCCATGTTCGAGGAGCAGTACTTC.

Within the sample, this clone is medium-sized. CDR3 sequence (DNA): TGTGCCAGCAGCTGGGCCCGGACTAGCGTTTCCCAAGAGACCCAGTACTTC. Protein sequence: CASSWARTSVSQETQYF. This chain connects TRBV5-6 to TRBJ2-5, with TRBD2 matching 9 bases. Losses at the gene ends were 3 bases for V and 1 base for J; bases not matched to a gene: 10. The CDR3 consists of 17 residues. CDR1 and CDR2 (germline): SGHDT, YYEEEE.

The CDR3 coding sequence is TGCAGCGCTAAGACAGGGGGAGCTGAAGCTTTCTTT. Protein: CSAKTGGAEAFF. This rearrangement joins TRBV29-1 to TRBJ1-1, with 9 bases fitting TRBD1. Germline CDR1 is SQVTM and CDR2 is ANQGSEA. The CDR3 length is 12 residues. The trim removed 7 bases at V and 6 bases at J, leaving 6 bases unmatched.

The rearrangement links TRBV7-9 to TRBJ2-1; 8 bases line up with TRBD1. This CDR3 has 12 amino acids. The trim removed 4 bases at V and 14 bases at J, leaving 7 bases unmatched. Germline assignment: CDR1 SEHNR and CDR2 FQNEAQ (reference sequence). The CDR3 region has the DNA TGTGCCAGCAGCTCCCACCCGGACAGGGAGTTCTTC. Residues: CASSSHPDREFF.

The rearrangement links TRBV25-1 to TRBJ2-3; D is possibly TRBD1 (6 bases). CDR1 and CDR2 from the germline V gene are MGHDK and SYGVNS. The V end lost 8 bases, the J end lost 3 bases, and 24 bases lay between the germline ends. This CDR3 spans 17 amino acids. The CDR3 coding sequence is TGTGCCAGCCCCAGAGGTTGGGGTGCAGGGGAGACAGATACGCAGTATTTT. Protein: CASPRGWGAGETDTQYF.

CDR3 sequence (DNA): TGTGCCAGCAGCCCTGACAGGGGCTCCTATGGCTACACCTTC. Its protein product is CASSPDRGSYGYTF. The chain has TRBV2 and TRBJ1-2; TRBD1 matches 8 bases. Losses at the gene ends were 6 bases for V and 4 bases for J; bases not matched to a gene: 7. Germline V lookup: CDR1 SNHLY, CDR2 FYNNEI. CDR3 length: 14 amino acids.

There are a few counts of this clone. The J gene is TRBJ1-5, the V gene TRBV6-6, with 7 bases fitting TRBD1. Germline V gives CDR1 MNHNY, CDR2 SVGAGI (reference sequence). The CDR3 is made up of 14 amino acids. J gave up 5 bases and V 7 bases, and 8 bases lay outside the gene matches. This CDR3 is CASTLGTDYQPQHF. The CDR3 DNA follows: TGTGCCAGCACTTTGGGGACAGACTATCAGCCCCAGCATTTT.

The chain carries TRBV20-1 and TRBJ2-5; D remains ambiguous. Between the trimmed V and J ends, which lost 4 bases and 2 bases, there was a span of 2 bases. This CDR3 is built from 10 residues. Germline CDR1 and CDR2: DFQATT and SNEGSKA (reference sequence). CDR3 region: CSAIQETQYF. DNA for the CDR3: TGCAGTGCTATTCAAGAGACCCAGTACTTC.

This clone was observed a handful of times. This chain links TRBV7-9 with TRBJ2-3, with TRBD1 matching over 8 bases. Germline CDR1 SEHNR, CDR2 FQNEAQ (reference sequence). The CDR3 has 14 amino acids. V shed 7 bases and J 1 base; nucleotides not matched to a gene: 4. CDR3 DNA: TGTGCCAGCACCGGGACAGGCCGCACAGATACGCAGTATTTT. It yields the protein CASTGTGRTDTQYF.

The chain employs TRBV7-6 and TRBJ1-1; D remains unclear. With 1 base removed from V and 0 bases from J, the gap between germline ends came to 9 bases. In germline, CDR1 is SGHVS, CDR2 FNYEAQ. CDR3 length: 15 residues. The CDR3 region is CASSLESGLNTEAFF. The DNA for the CDR3 is TGTGCCAGCAGCTTAGAGTCAGGTCTGAACACTGAAGCTTTCTTT.

The V and J genes are TRBV5-1 and TRBJ1-6, with D unresolved. The germline V gene has CDR1 SGHRS and CDR2 YFSETQ. Deletions cut 0 bases from V and 9 bases from J, with 13 bases between. The length of the CDR3 is 15 residues. CDR3 DNA: TGCGCCAGCAGCTTGGTCGGGATGAAGGGTTCACCCCTCCACTTT. As protein: CASSLVGMKGSPLHF. Based on the CDR3 plus reference TRBV5-1 and TRBJ1-6, the full variable domain is KAGVTQTPRYLIKTRGQQVTLSCSPISGHRSVSWYQQTPGQGLQFLFEYFSETQRNKGNFPGRFSGRQFSNSRSEMNVSTLELGDSALYLCASSLVGMKGSPLHFGNGTRLTVT.

This clone was seen a handful of times. The chain employs TRBV5-6 and TRBJ2-7; the D gene is possibly TRBD1 (6 bases). The V gene's germline CDR1 is SGHDT and CDR2 YYEEEE. CDR3 length: 15 amino acids. V was cut by 5 bases and J by 0 bases, with 15 bases left in between. DNA for the CDR3: TGTGCCAGCAGTGGAATCCGGGACAACTCCTACGAGCAGTACTTC. Translated, it gives CASSGIRDNSYEQYF.

The chain couples TRBV9 to TRBJ2-5; 8 nucleotides match TRBD1. V trimming: 3 bases; J trimming: 5 bases; junction bases outside the gene matches: 6. The germline CDR1 and CDR2 sequences are SGDLS and YYNGEE. The CDR3 is made up of 14 amino acids. The CDR3, as DNA: TGTGCCAGCAGCGAGTCAGGGGGCTGGGAGACCCAGTACTTC. Translated, it gives CASSESGGWETQYF.

The chain is built from TRBV28 and TRBJ2-7; the D call may be TRBD1 or TRBD2 (5 bases each). CDR1 is MDHEN, CDR2 SYDVKM, per germline. V lost 6 bases and J 0 bases, leaving 15 bases between the germline ends. The CDR3 length is 15 residues. CDR3 in amino acids: CASSTGTVSSYEQYF. In DNA, the CDR3 is TGTGCCAGCAGCACCGGGACGGTGAGCTCCTACGAGCAGTACTTC.

This clone was observed a handful of times. J is TRBJ1-5 and V is TRBV2, with D maybe TRBD1 (6 bases). Germline V CDR1 and CDR2: SNHLY, FYNNEI. Trimming removed 5 bases at V and 5 bases at J, with 13 bases between. The CDR3 consists of 14 residues. Written as DNA, the CDR3 is TGTGCCAGCAGTCTACAGGGTGGTGATCAGCCCCAGCATTTT. Protein product: CASSLQGGDQPQHF.

The chain couples TRBV4-1 to TRBJ2-3, with 10 positions matching TRBD2. The CDR3 runs 17 residues. Germline V lookup: CDR1 MGHRA, CDR2 YSYEKL. V lost 1 base and J lost 1; bases outside the gene matches: 5. The CDR3 DNA reads as TGCGCCAGCAGCCAAGGCCTCCTAGCGGGGGGCACAGATACGCAGTATTTT. This translates into CASSQGLLAGGTDTQYF.

The gene calls are TRBV29-1 and TRBJ2-5, with D perhaps matching TRBD1 (5 bases). The V and J ends lost 7 bases and 4 bases respectively, with 13 bases between them. The CDR3 consists of 12 residues. The germline V gene encodes CDR1 SQVTM and CDR2 ANQGSEA. CDR3 sequence (DNA): TGCAGCGCTGAGGTTGGGGCAGAGACCCAGTACTTC. Its translation: CSAEVGAETQYF.

Only a few counts were recorded for this clone. The V and J genes are TRBV28 and TRBJ1-5; D is undetermined. Germline V gives CDR1 MDHEN, CDR2 SYDVKM. Trimming left V 3 bases short and J 1 base short, with 10 bases between. The CDR3 is 15 amino acids. This CDR3 is CASSFLERSNQPQHF. The CDR3 coding sequence is TGTGCCAGCAGTTTCCTTGAGAGGAGCAATCAGCCCCAGCATTTT.